This T cell receptor beta chain appears in the sequencing data of a study of cytomegalovirus exposure and HLA in healthy donors. Findings and caveats of the study: High specificity and sensitivity for cytomegalovirus status were reported for the classifier.

A word on this clone: Its antigen is undetermined.

Repertoires were generated with immunoSEQ multiplex PCR, while TCRdb's copy carries only in-frame clones and drops some. The sample carries over 250,000 clones, approximately 90% recorded once. From germline, CDR1 is SGHTA and CDR2 FQGTGA. V gave up 5 bases and J gave up 13 bases; unmatched junction bases: 7. The length of the CDR3 is 13 residues. The chain combines TRBV7-3 with TRBJ2-6, with 8 bases that match TRBD1. Material: PBMCs. This TCR was recovered from a woman aged 25 to 45 in good health and CMV-seropositive. The CDR3 protein is CASSALTGGVLTF. As DNA, the CDR3 is TGTGCCAGCAGCGCCCTTACAGGGGGGGTCCTGACTTTC.